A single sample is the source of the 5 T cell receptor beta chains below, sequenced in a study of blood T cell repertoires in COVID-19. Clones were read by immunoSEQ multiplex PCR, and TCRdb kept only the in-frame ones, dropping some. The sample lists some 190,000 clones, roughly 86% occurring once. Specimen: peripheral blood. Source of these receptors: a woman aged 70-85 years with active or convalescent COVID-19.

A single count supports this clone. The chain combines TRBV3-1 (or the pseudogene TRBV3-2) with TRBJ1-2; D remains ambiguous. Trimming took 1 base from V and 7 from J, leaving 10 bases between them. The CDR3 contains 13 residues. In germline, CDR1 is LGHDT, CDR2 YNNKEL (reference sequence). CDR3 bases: TGTGCCAGCAGCCAAGCCCTACCGGGTGGCTACACCTTC. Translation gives CASSQALPGGYTF.

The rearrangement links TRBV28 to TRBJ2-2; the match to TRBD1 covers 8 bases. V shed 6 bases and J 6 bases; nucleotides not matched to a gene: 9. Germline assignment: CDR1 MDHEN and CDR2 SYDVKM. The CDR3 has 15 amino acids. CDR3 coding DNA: TGTGCCAGCAGCCCAGGGGGCGTGGGGTCCGGGGAGCTGTTTTTT. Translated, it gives CASSPGGVGSGELFF.

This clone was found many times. The CDR3 loop is CASSFSGQSEKLFF. The DNA for the CDR3 is TGTGCCAGCAGCTTCTCTGGACAGAGCGAAAAACTGTTTTTT. V is TRBV7-9 and J is TRBJ1-4; tentative D call: TRBD1 (6 bases). Germline V lookup: CDR1 SEHNR, CDR2 FQNEAQ (reference sequence). The ends were cut back, 3 bases at V and 8 bases at J, with 13 bases in the middle. This CDR3 comprises 14 residues.

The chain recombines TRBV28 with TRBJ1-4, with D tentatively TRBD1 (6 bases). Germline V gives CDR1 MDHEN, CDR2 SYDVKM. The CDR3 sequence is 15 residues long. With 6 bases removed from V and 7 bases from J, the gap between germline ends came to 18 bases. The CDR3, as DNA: TGTGCCAGCAGACTTATAATACAGGGCCGTGAAAAACTGTTTTTT. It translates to CASRLIIQGREKLFF.

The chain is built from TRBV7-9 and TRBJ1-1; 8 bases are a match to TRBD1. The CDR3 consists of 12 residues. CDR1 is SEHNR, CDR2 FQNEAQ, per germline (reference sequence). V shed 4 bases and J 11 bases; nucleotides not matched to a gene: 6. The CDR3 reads CASSSGQGTAFF. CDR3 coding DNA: TGTGCCAGCAGCTCCGGACAGGGTACGGCTTTCTTT. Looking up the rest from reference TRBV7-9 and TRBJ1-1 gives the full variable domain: DTGVSQNPRHKITKRGQNVTFRCDPISEHNRLYWYRQTLGQGPEFLTYFQNEAQLEKSRLLSDRFSAERPKGSFSTLEIQRTEQGDSAMYLCASSSGQGTAFFGQGTRLTVV.